One and the same sample provided the 32 T cell receptor beta chains below, sequenced in a study of cytomegalovirus exposure and HLA in healthy donors. PCR used 60 Vbeta primers and 13 Jbeta primers. Here immunoSEQ multiplex PCR was the method, and the copy in TCRdb shows in-frame clones only, minus some. Among 160,000 or so clones, under 85% were seen once, and the ten largest hold around 2.3%. Sequences were obtained from PBMCs. All receptors derive from a human donor in good health.

This chain connects TRBV29-1 to TRBJ2-2, with D possibly matching TRBD1 (5 bases). Deletions cut 6 bases from V and 2 bases from J, with 13 bases between. Germline V lookup: CDR1 SQVTM, CDR2 ANQGSEA. This CDR3 comprises 14 residues. The CDR3 here is CSVAVTANTGELFF. Written as DNA, the CDR3 is TGCAGCGTCGCCGTGACAGCAAACACCGGGGAGCTGTTTTTT.

The chain uses TRBV15 and TRBJ2-1; 10 bases line up with TRBD1. This CDR3 has 15 residues. CDR1 and CDR2 (germline): LNHNV, YYDKDF (reference sequence). Losses at the gene ends were 8 bases for V and 2 bases for J; bases not matched to a gene: 6. DNA of the CDR3: TGTGCCACCCTTATGACAGGGGGCACCTACAATGAGCAGTTCTTC. The encoded protein is CATLMTGGTYNEQFF.

Note on this clone: One end of the junction fails to match germline, which may point to a read error. The chain uses TRBV7-7 and TRBJ2-5; TRBD1 matches at 12 bases. CDR3 length: 15 amino acids. Germline lookup yields CDR1 SSHAT and CDR2 FNYEAQ (reference sequence). The CDR3 nucleotides are TGTGCTAGCAGCTTAGGGACAGGGGGCTTCGAGACCCAGTACTTC. This sequence encodes CASSLGTGGFETQYF.

This chain joins TRBV5-8 and TRBJ2-5; 8 nucleotides agree with TRBD2. V gave up 0 bases and J gave up 5 bases; unmatched junction bases: 12. Germline values: CDR1 SGHTS, CDR2 YDEGEE. The CDR3 is 17 residues long. The DNA for the CDR3 is TGTGCCAGCAGCTTGGGGGCTAGCGGGTCCCCGAGGGAGACCCAGTACTTC. Amino acid sequence: CASSLGASGSPRETQYF.

V gene TRBV11-2 combines with J gene TRBJ2-6, with 8 bases matching TRBD2. CDR1 is SGHAT and CDR2 is FQNNGV in the germline V gene. The CDR3 has 16 amino acids. V was clipped by 5 bases and J by 2 bases; unmatched bases: 5. The CDR3 loop is CASSPPAGAGANVLTF. The CDR3 DNA reads as TGTGCCAGCAGCCCCCCAGCGGGGGCTGGGGCCAACGTCCTGACTTTC.

The chain carries TRBV19 and TRBJ2-7; tentatively, D is TRBD1 (6 bases). Germline CDR1 reads LNHDA; CDR2 reads SQIVND (reference sequence). The length of the CDR3 is 13 residues. V was shortened by 4 bases and J by 4 bases, with 11 bases between the two germline ends. CDR3 loop: CASSTQGSYEQYF. The CDR3 nucleotides read TGTGCCAGTAGTACACAGGGCTCGTACGAGCAGTACTTC.

V usage is TRBV5-5 and J usage is TRBJ1-6; D remains unclear. This CDR3 region has 12 residues. V was pared by 4 bases and J by 5 bases, with 4 bases between. Germline CDR1 is SGHKS and CDR2 is YYEKEE (reference sequence). The CDR3 reads CASSVNNSPLHF. CDR3 nucleotides: TGTGCCAGCAGCGTAAATAATTCACCCCTCCACTTT.

This clone was recorded once. The V gene is TRBV18, the J gene TRBJ2-6; D uncertain. Looked up from germline, CDR1 is KGHSH and CDR2 is LQKENI. The CDR3 covers 15 residues. The germline V and J ends were trimmed by 3 bases and 1 base, with 7 bases remaining between them. The CDR3 loop reads CASSPLGSGANVLTF. CDR3 bases: TGTGCCAGCTCACCTCTCGGGTCTGGGGCCAACGTCCTGACTTTC.

This clone was observed a handful of times. The V gene is TRBV2, the J gene TRBJ2-5, with 8 bases identical to TRBD2. Trimming took 4 bases from V and 1 from J; bases not matched to a gene: 5. The CDR3 covers 15 residues. Germline CDR1 and CDR2: SNHLY and FYNNEI. CDR3 bases: TGTGCCAGCAGTGCTTCTAGCGGGCTCCAAGAGACCCAGTACTTC. This codes for CASSASSGLQETQYF.

This chain connects TRBV5-4 to TRBJ1-2; D possibly corresponds to TRBD1 (5 bases). The germline CDR1 and CDR2 sequences are SGHNT and YYREEE (reference sequence). The V and J ends lost 2 bases and 7 bases respectively, with 18 bases between them. This CDR3 is built from 15 residues. The chain's CDR3 is CASSFGAPRVAGYTF. The CDR3 nucleotides read TGTGCCAGCAGCTTTGGAGCACCCAGGGTCGCTGGCTACACCTTC.

V gene TRBV2 combines with J gene TRBJ1-6; possible D gene TRBD1, 5 bases. This CDR3 has 15 amino acids. Trimming removed 4 bases from V and 6 bases from J, with 13 bases in between. Germline-derived CDR1 and CDR2 are SNHLY and FYNNEI. The CDR3: CASSALQGRNSPLHF. The CDR3 region has the DNA TGTGCCAGCAGTGCCCTCCAGGGTCGTAATTCACCCCTCCACTTT. The full variable domain, in which reference TRBV2 and TRBJ1-6 provide the parts outside the CDR3, is EPEVTQTPSHQVTQMGQEVILRCVPISNHLYFYWYRQILGQKVEFLVSFYNNEISEKSEIFDDQFSVERPDGSNFTLKIRSTKLEDSAMYFCASSALQGRNSPLHFGNGTRLTVT.

V and J are TRBV10-1 and TRBJ2-1; the match to TRBD2 covers 11 bases. Germline V CDR1 and CDR2: WNHNN, SYGVQD (reference sequence). This CDR3 is 13 amino acids long. The V and J ends lost 6 bases and 6 bases, in that order; junction bases with no gene match: 1. CDR3 sequence (DNA): TGCGCCAGCAGGCTAGCGGGGGGCAATGAGCAGTTCTTC. As protein: CASRLAGGNEQFF.

This chain joins TRBV7-8 and TRBJ1-2; 8 nucleotides agree with TRBD1. With 4 bases clipped from V and 6 bases from J, the junction kept 10 bases outside the gene matches. CDR1 SGHVS and CDR2 FQNEAQ come from the germline V gene. The CDR3 is made up of 15 amino acids. The CDR3 nucleotides read TGTGCCAGCAGCTCCCGGACAGGGAATCAGGATGGCTACACCTTC. Protein: CASSSRTGNQDGYTF.

The chain links TRBV27 to TRBJ2-7, with 10 bases that match TRBD1. V shed 4 bases, J shed 5 bases, and the junction held 5 bases outside the gene matches. The CDR3 runs to 14 residues. Germline CDR1 MNHEY, CDR2 SMNVEV (reference sequence). This CDR3 reads CASSSVTGGNEQYF. CDR3 bases: TGTGCCAGCAGTTCAGTGACAGGGGGCAACGAGCAGTACTTC.

This clone is a singleton in its sample. V gene TRBV11-2 combines with J gene TRBJ1-4; D is ambiguous. V was clipped by 7 bases and J by 0 bases, with 21 bases between them. This CDR3 contains 18 residues. Germline CDR1 is SGHAT and CDR2 is FQNNGV. The CDR3 is CASTDSAIQVATNEKLFF. DNA of the CDR3: TGTGCCAGCACGGATTCCGCCATTCAGGTTGCAACTAATGAAAAACTGTTTTTT. Filled out from reference TRBV11-2 and TRBJ1-4, the complete variable domain reads EAGVAQSPRYKIIEKRQSVAFWCNPISGHATLYWYQQILGQGPKLLIQFQNNGVVDDSQLPKDRFSAERLKGVDSTLKIQPAKLEDSAVYLCASTDSAIQVATNEKLFFGSGTQLSVL.

The chain employs TRBV6-5 and TRBJ1-5, with 8 bases matching TRBD1. The CDR3 contains 14 residues. Germline CDR1 MNHEY, CDR2 SVGAGI. Trimming took 5 bases from V and 3 from J; bases not matched to a gene: 3. CDR3 DNA: TGTGCCAGCAGTGAGACAGGGGACAATCAGCCCCAGCATTTT. Translated: CASSETGDNQPQHF.

A remark on this clone: Distinct nucleotide sequences in the sample also encode this CDR3. The chain combines TRBV29-1 with TRBJ1-1, with D possibly TRBD1 on 6 matching bases. The CDR3 sequence is 12 residues long. CDR1 is SQVTM and CDR2 is ANQGSEA in the germline V gene. Trimming removed 2 bases from V and 5 bases from J, with 9 bases in between. CDR3 sequence (DNA): TGCAGCGTTGAACAGGGGTCGACTGAAGCTTTCTTT. Protein sequence: CSVEQGSTEAFF.

CDR3 DNA sequence: TGCGCCAGCAGCCAAGTCGACAGGGCGGGCGAGCAGTACTTC. It encodes CASSQVDRAGEQYF. The gene calls are TRBV4-1 and TRBJ2-7, with 7 positions matching TRBD1. The junction had 6 bases not matched to a gene; V was cut back by 1 base and J by 6 bases. CDR1 is MGHRA, CDR2 YSYEKL, per germline. There are 14 residues in the CDR3.

The V and J genes are TRBV4-1 and TRBJ2-7, with D unclear. This CDR3 has 15 residues. Germline V gives CDR1 MGHRA, CDR2 YSYEKL. Trimming took 0 bases from V and 6 from J, leaving 15 bases between them. In nucleotides, the CDR3 is TGCGCCAGCAGCCAAGACGCGGAACCCCCTTCCGAGCAGTACTTC. Its translation: CASSQDAEPPSEQYF.

V gene TRBV30 combines with J gene TRBJ2-1; 9 nucleotides align to TRBD1. Germline V gene sequence: CDR1 GTSNPN, CDR2 SVGIG (reference sequence). This CDR3 is 15 amino acids long. V shed 2 bases and J 6 bases; nucleotides not matched to a gene: 8. The CDR3 protein is CAWSRGQGTFNEQFF. The CDR3 region has the DNA TGTGCCTGGAGTAGAGGACAGGGGACCTTCAATGAGCAGTTCTTC.

This chain links TRBV7-9 with TRBJ2-1, with TRBD2 matching 12 bases. This CDR3 contains 15 residues. CDR1 SEHNR and CDR2 FQNEAQ come from the germline V gene (reference sequence). V was pared by 6 bases and J by 6 bases, with 6 bases of the junction left unmatched. CDR3 DNA: TGTGCCAGCAGTCGCCTAGCGGGGGGGCCCAATGAGCAGTTCTTC. Amino acid sequence: CASSRLAGGPNEQFF.

The V and J genes are TRBV5-1 and TRBJ1-2; no definite D call. Deletions cut 0 bases from V and 1 base from J, with 7 bases between. The germline V gene has CDR1 SGHRS and CDR2 YFSETQ. The CDR3 runs 14 residues. The DNA of the CDR3 is TGCGCCAGCAGCTTGGGCACAAGTAACTATGGCTACACCTTC. Translating it yields CASSLGTSNYGYTF.

This chain connects TRBV13 to TRBJ2-7; D perhaps matches TRBD1 (6 bases). Germline CDR1 reads PRHDT; CDR2 reads FYEKMQ (reference sequence). With 4 bases removed from V and 3 bases from J, the gap between germline ends came to 10 bases. The CDR3 is 13 residues long. The CDR3 region is CASSSPTGYEQYF. The CDR3 DNA reads as TGTGCCAGCAGCTCCCCGACAGGCTACGAGCAGTACTTC.

This clone came up a few times. CDR3 amino acids: CASSRTGSSYTF. The CDR3 coding sequence is TGTGCCAGCAGTCGCACAGGGTCGAGCTACACCTTC. V gene TRBV2 combines with J gene TRBJ1-2, with D tentatively TRBD1 (6 bases). The CDR3 extends over 12 amino acids. In germline, CDR1 is SNHLY, CDR2 FYNNEI. Between the trimmed V and J ends, which lost 5 bases and 9 bases, there was a span of 13 bases.

The rearrangement joins TRBV5-4 to TRBJ2-7; tentative D call: TRBD1 (6 bases). The ends were cut back, 4 bases at V and 2 bases at J, with 7 bases in the middle. The CDR3 is 12 amino acids. Germline values: CDR1 SGHNT, CDR2 YYREEE (reference sequence). This CDR3 is CASSRDTYEQYF. The CDR3 DNA sequence: TGTGCCAGCAGCCGGGACACCTACGAGCAGTACTTC.

This sequence joins TRBV6-1 and TRBJ2-1; 13 nucleotides agree with TRBD2. Losses at the gene ends were 8 bases for V and 7 bases for J; bases not matched to a gene: 8. Germline V gene data show CDR1 as MNHNS and CDR2 as SASEGT. The CDR3 is 15 amino acids. The CDR3 here is CASAKTSGGKNEQFF. CDR3 nucleotides: TGTGCCAGCGCAAAGACTAGCGGGGGGAAAAATGAGCAGTTCTTC.

This clone was counted a few times. The J gene is TRBJ1-2, the V gene TRBV7-9; D call uncertain. The V gene lost 6 bases and the J gene lost 7 bases, with 9 bases spanning the gap. CDR3 length equals 11 residues. Germline values: CDR1 SEHNR, CDR2 FQNEAQ (reference sequence). The CDR3: CASSRSGGYTF. As DNA, the CDR3 is TGTGCCAGCAGTAGGAGCGGTGGCTACACCTTC.

The chain carries TRBV27 and TRBJ2-2, with D perhaps matching TRBD2 (5 bases). This CDR3 is 13 amino acids long. V was shortened by 7 bases and J by 8 bases, with 14 bases between the two germline ends. The V gene's germline CDR1 is MNHEY and CDR2 SMNVEV (reference sequence). DNA for the CDR3: TGTGCCAGCAATGGCGGGTACGATGGGGAGCTGTTTTTT. Amino acid sequence: CASNGGYDGELFF.

This clone was observed a few times. The V and J genes are TRBV18 and TRBJ1-2, with D hard to call. There are 12 residues in the CDR3. V was clipped by 5 bases and J by 8 bases, with 12 bases between them. The germline gives CDR1 KGHSH, CDR2 LQKENI. The CDR3 DNA is TGTGCCAGCTCATTCGACTCGGTCGGCTACACCTTC. Translated: CASSFDSVGYTF.

The V gene is TRBV7-2, the J gene TRBJ1-1; tentative D call: TRBD1 (6 bases). Looked up from germline, CDR1 is SGHTA and CDR2 is FQGNSA. This CDR3 comprises 13 residues. V was trimmed by 3 bases and J by 5 bases, leaving 10 bases between them. The CDR3 loop reads CASSFFQGTEAFF. The CDR3 DNA reads as TGTGCCAGCAGCTTTTTTCAGGGGACTGAAGCTTTCTTT.

This clone was seen once. The rearrangement joins TRBV4-1 to TRBJ1-1, with 7 bases that match TRBD1. The length of the CDR3 is 17 residues. Germline CDR1 MGHRA, CDR2 YSYEKL. V dropped 2 bases and J dropped 1; count of bases not matched to a gene: 10. This chain's CDR3 is CASSQPARKGANTEAFF. CDR3 nucleotide sequence: TGCGCCAGCAGCCAACCCGCACGAAAGGGGGCGAACACTGAAGCTTTCTTT.

This clone has only one observation. The gene calls are TRBV11-2 and TRBJ2-7, with TRBD1 matching 8 bases. This CDR3 has 15 residues. With 5 bases clipped from V and 3 bases from J, the junction kept 9 bases outside the gene matches. Per the germline V gene, CDR1 is SGHAT and CDR2 is FQNNGV. CDR3 sequence reads: CASSPDRVRGYEQYF. Here the CDR3 DNA reads TGTGCCAGCAGCCCGGACAGGGTTCGGGGCTACGAGCAGTACTTC.